This TCR beta chain was documented in a study of CD8+ T cells in alopecia areata (dated by TCRdb to 2017 to 2018). A note on the overall study: The treated patients, all with moderate-to-severe alopecia areata, were enrolled in an open-label pilot trial of oral tofacitinib given at 5 to 10 mg twice daily. Patients received tofacitinib for 6 to 18 months and were then followed off drug for 6 months to check for delayed response and recurrence. Disease severity in treated patients was measured with the SALT score, which quantifies the percentage of affected scalp surface area. To study T cell clonal expansion in alopecia areata, the researchers applied high-throughput TCRbeta sequencing to both the C3H/HeJ mouse model and human patients. Human TCRbeta sequencing covered scalp tissue and sorted CD4+ and CD8+ peripheral blood T cells from patchy and totalis/universalis alopecia areata patients and healthy controls. Tofacitinib-treated patients had biopsies at baseline and at 4 and 24 weeks of treatment, with a later scalp biopsy in several patients. Scalp clonality was compared across normal scalp (n=4), patchy alopecia areata scalp (n=8), and alopecia totalis/universalis scalp (n=8). The RNA source kit depended on sample type: the PAXgene miRNA kit for fixed scalp, the miRNeasy kit for PBMCs, and the RNeasy kit for mouse skin. Amplification of TCRbeta CDR3 regions was done by immunoSEQ multiplex PCR using 35 Vbeta forward primers and 13 Jbeta reverse primers. The full study reports these points: The treated cohort was small, with a single nonresponder, so links between baseline CD8+ expansion and response need larger studies. Lesional scalp, especially in alopecia totalis/universalis, showed higher clonality and more expanded CD8+ clones than normal scalp, suggesting antigenic drive. Unlike mouse skin, which is dominated by gammadelta T cells, normal human skin has resident alphabeta T cells that are also sequenced, and this complicates analysis of the scalp TCR repertoire. During tofacitinib treatment, many expanded lesional clones remained in scalp and blood, and this persistence may partly explain relapse after treatment is stopped. Shared TCR sequences between patients were less evident than in mice, which may be partly attributable to HLA diversity in the patient population. Tofacitinib significantly lowered scalp clonality and the number of expanded CD8+ clones among the top 100 scalp clones.

The protocol used for the library was the immunoSEQ multiplex PCR assay. To provide template for TCR sequencing, every sample had RNA extracted and reverse transcribed into cDNA. SuperScript III was used for first-strand cDNA synthesis, primed with a 2:1 mix of oligo-dT and random hexamers. A synthetic immune receptor repertoire was used to gauge amplification bias, and whatever bias remained was removed computationally. The source study handled its data this way. Raw reads were preprocessed to remove errors, and CDR3 was defined according to IMGT conventions as the region from the conserved cysteine to phenylalanine. To get clonality, Shannon entropy was normalized by log2 of the number of productive unique TCRs and the result was subtracted from 1. Scalp TCRbeta sequences were cross-referenced with sorted blood CD4 and CD8 repertoires so that the CD4 or CD8 identity of scalp clones could be inferred. Imported from immuneACCESS, the table was reduced by TCRdb to in-frame sequences with V and J called. These copies leave out some clones; in studies compared against another copy, an unresolved V gene accounts for under half, and the cause of the remainder is not known. V and J calls plus clone size are reproduced from that table; the DNA served to infer D and trimming. This sample lists 130,000 or so clones; roughly 55% were detected once. In total, the top ten clones hold 5% to 7% of the sample.

In light of the paper, this sample's time point label describes: approximately 4 weeks on oral tofacitinib. The treatment or condition label for this specimen denotes: oral pan-JAK inhibitor, 5-10 mg twice daily. Peripheral blood and lesional scalp punch biopsies were obtained from patients with alopecia areata. After PBMCs were isolated by density centrifugation and stained for CD3, CD4 and CD8, a FACSAria was used to sort CD4+ and CD8+ T cells. Notes on this clone: Its cognate antigen has yet to be identified. Base qualities are missing; no much larger clone stands one base away.

The CDR3 contains 15 residues, cysteine and phenylalanine counted. The read is trimmed to its CDR3 DNA, 45 bases read in frame from base 1. CDR1 and CDR2 were assigned from the germline V gene as SGHAT and FQNNGV. Trimming at the junction amounts to 3 bases on V and 5 bases on J, and the germline ends lie 15 bases apart. Source: CD4+ T cells sorted from blood, taken at week 4, from a patient treated with tofacitinib. This sequence was found in a human donor with alopecia areata. The chain was built from TRBV11-2 and TRBJ2-3, with the D call perhaps TRBD1 or TRBD2, each one matching 5 bases. The CDR3 reads CASSFEGPPRDTQYF. The base sequence is TGTGCCAGCAGCTTCGAGGGACCCCCGCGAGATACGCAGTATTTT.